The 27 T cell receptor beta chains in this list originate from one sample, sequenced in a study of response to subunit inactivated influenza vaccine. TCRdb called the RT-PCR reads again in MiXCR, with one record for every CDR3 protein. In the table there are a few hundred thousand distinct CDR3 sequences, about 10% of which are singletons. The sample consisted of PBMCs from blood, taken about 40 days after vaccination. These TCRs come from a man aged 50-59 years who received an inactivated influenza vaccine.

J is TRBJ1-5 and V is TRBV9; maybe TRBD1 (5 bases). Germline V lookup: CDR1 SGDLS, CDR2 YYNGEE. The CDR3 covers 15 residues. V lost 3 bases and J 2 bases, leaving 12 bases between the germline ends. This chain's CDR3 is CASSAGGIGNQPQHF. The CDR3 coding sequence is TGTGCCAGCAGCGCCGGGGGGATCGGCAATCAGCCCCAGCATTTT.

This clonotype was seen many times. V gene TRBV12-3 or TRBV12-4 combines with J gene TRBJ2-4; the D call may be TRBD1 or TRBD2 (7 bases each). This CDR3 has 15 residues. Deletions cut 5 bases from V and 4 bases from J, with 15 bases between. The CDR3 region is CASSAAQGGKNIQYF. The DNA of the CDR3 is TGTGCCAGCAGTGCTGCCCAGGGGGGGAAAAACATTCAGTACTTC.

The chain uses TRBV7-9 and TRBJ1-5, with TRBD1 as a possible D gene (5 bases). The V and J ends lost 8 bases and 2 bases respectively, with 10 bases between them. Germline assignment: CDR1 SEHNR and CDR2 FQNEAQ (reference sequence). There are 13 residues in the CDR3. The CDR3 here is CASSAQGNQPQHF. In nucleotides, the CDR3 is TGTGCCAGCTCGGCACAGGGCAATCAGCCCCAGCATTTT.

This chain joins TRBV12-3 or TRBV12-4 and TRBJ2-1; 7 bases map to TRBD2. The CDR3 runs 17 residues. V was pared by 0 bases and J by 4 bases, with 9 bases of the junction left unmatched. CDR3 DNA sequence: TGTGCCAGCAGTTTAGCGCGGGGCGGGAGCCCTTACAATGAGCAGTTCTTC. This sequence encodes CASSLARGGSPYNEQFF.

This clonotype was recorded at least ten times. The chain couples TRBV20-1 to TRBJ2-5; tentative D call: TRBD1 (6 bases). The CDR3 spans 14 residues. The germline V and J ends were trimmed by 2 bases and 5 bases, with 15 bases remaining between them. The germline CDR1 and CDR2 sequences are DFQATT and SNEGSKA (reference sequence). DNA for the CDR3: TGCAGTGCTAGAACTTTGACAGGTGGGGAGACCCAGTACTTC. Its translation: CSARTLTGGETQYF.

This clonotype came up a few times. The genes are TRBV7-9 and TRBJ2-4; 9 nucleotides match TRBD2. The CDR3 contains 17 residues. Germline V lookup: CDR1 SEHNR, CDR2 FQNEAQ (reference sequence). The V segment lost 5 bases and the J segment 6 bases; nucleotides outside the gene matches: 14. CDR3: CASSARTSERVGNIQYF. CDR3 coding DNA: TGTGCCAGCAGCGCGCGGACTAGCGAGAGAGTGGGAAACATTCAGTACTTC.

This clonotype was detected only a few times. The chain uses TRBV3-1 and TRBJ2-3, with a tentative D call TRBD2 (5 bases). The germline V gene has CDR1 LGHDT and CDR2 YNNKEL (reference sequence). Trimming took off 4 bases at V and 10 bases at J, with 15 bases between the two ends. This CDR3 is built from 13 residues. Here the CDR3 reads CASSPDLEGPQYF. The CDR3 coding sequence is TGTGCCAGCAGCCCGGACCTCGAGGGTCCGCAGTATTTT.

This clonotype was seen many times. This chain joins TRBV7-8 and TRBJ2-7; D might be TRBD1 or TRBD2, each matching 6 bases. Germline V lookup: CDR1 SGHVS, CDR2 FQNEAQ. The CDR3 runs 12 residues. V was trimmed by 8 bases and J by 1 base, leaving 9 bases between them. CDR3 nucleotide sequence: TGTGCCAGCGGGGGGACATCCTACGAGCAGTACTTC. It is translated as CASGGTSYEQYF.

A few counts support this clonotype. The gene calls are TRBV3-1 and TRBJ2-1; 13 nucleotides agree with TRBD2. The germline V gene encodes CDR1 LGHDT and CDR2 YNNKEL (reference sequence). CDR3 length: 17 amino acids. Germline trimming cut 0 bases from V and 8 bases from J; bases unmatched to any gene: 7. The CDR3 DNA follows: TGTGCCAGCAGCCAAGAAGTCGGACTAGCGGGGGCCTATGAGCAGTTCTTC. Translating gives CASSQEVGLAGAYEQFF.

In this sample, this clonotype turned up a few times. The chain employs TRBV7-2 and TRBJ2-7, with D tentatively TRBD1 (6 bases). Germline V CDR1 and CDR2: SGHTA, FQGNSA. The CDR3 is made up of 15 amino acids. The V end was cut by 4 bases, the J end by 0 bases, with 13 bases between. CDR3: CASSWGRTSSYEQYF. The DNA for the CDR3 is TGTGCCAGCAGCTGGGGGCGGACCAGCTCCTACGAGCAGTACTTC.

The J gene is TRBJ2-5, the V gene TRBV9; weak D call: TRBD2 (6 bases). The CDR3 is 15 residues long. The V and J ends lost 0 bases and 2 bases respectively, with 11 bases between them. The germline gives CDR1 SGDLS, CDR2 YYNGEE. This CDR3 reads CASSVGGGGQETQYF. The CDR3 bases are TGTGCCAGCAGCGTAGGGGGAGGAGGTCAAGAGACCCAGTACTTC.

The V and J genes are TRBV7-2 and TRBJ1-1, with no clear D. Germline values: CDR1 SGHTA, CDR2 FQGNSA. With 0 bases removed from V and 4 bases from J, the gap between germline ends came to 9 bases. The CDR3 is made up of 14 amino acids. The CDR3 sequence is CASSLADVRTEAFF. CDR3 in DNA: TGTGCCAGCAGCTTAGCGGACGTTCGCACTGAAGCTTTCTTT.

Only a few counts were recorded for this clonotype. CDR3 bases: TGTGCCAGCTCACCCTTGCTCACGGTTAATGAAGCTTTCTTT. Encoded protein: CASSPLLTVNEAFF. The rearrangement uses TRBV18 and TRBJ1-1; unclear D gene. The length of the CDR3 is 14 residues. Trimming left V 3 bases short and J 7 bases short, with 15 bases between. The V gene's germline CDR1 is KGHSH and CDR2 LQKENI.

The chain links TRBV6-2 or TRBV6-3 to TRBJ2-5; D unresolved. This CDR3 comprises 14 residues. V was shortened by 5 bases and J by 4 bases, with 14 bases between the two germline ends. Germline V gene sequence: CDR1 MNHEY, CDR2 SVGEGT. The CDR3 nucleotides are TGTGCCAGCAGTACGAGACCGCTCCCAGAGACCCAGTACTTC. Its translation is CASSTRPLPETQYF.

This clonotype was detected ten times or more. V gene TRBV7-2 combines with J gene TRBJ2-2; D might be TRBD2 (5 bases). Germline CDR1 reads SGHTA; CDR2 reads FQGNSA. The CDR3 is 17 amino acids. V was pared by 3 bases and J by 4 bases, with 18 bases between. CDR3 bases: TGTGCCAGCAGCTTTGGAAACGGCGTAGCGTCCACCGGGGAGCTGTTTTTT. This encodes CASSFGNGVASTGELFF.

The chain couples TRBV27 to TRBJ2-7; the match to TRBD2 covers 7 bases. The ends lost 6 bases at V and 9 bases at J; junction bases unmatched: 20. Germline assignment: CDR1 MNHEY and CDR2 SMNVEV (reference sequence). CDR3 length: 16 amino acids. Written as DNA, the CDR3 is TGTGCCAGCAGCACAGACCGAGGACTAGTATATACTCGGCAGTACTTC. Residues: CASSTDRGLVYTRQYF.

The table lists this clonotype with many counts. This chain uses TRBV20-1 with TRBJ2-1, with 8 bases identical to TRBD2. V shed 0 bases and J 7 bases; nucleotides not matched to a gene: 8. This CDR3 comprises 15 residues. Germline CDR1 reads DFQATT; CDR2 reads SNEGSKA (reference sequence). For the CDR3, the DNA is TGCAGTGCTAGAGATTTGCGGGGGGCGCGGAATGAGCAGTTCTTC. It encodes CSARDLRGARNEQFF.

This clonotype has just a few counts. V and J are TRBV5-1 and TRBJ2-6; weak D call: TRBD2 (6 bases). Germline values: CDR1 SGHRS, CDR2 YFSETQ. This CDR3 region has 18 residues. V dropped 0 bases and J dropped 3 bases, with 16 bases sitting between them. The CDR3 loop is CASSLAFGGASGANVLTF. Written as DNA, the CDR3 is TGCGCCAGCAGCTTGGCGTTCGGAGGGGCCAGTGGGGCCAACGTCCTGACTTTC.

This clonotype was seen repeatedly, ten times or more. CDR3 amino acids: CASSLIVTSTDTQYF. Written as DNA, the CDR3 is TGTGCCAGCAGCTTGATCGTGACAAGCACAGATACGCAGTATTTT. The genes are TRBV5-6 and TRBJ2-3, with D unclear. Deletions cut 1 base from V and 0 bases from J, with 9 bases between. Germline-derived CDR1 and CDR2 are SGHDT and YYEEEE. CDR3 length equals 15 residues. The full variable domain, its missing parts supplied by reference TRBV5-6 and TRBJ2-3, is DAGVTQSPTHLIKTRGQQVTLRCSPKSGHDTVSWYQQALGQGPQFIFQYYEEEERQRGNFPDRFSGHQFPNYSSELNVNALLLGDSALYLCASSLIVTSTDTQYFGPGTRLTVL.

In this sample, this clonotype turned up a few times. The CDR3 DNA reads TGTGCCAGCAGCCTTGAGGGGGGAAACACCATATATTTT. This codes for CASSLEGGNTIYF. The rearrangement links TRBV7-2 to TRBJ1-3; a weak D match, TRBD1 (5 bases). V dropped 5 bases and J dropped 4 bases, with 9 bases sitting between them. The germline V gene encodes CDR1 SGHTA and CDR2 FQGNSA. The CDR3 length is 13 residues.

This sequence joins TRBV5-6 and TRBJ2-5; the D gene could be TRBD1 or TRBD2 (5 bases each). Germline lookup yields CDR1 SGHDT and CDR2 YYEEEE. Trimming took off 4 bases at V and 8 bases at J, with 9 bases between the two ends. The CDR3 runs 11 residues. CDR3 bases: TGTGCCAGCAGCCGGGACCGTACCCAGTACTTC. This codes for CASSRDRTQYF.

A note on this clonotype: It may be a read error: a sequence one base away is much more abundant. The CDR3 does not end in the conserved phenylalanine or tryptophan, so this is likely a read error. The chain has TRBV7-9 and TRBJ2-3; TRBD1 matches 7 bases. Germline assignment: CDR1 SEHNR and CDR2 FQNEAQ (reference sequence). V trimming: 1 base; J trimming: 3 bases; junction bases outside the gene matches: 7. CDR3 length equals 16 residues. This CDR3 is CASSLVTGRGTDTQYL. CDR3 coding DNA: TGTGCCAGCAGCTTAGTAACTGGCAGGGGGACAGATACGCAGTATTTA.

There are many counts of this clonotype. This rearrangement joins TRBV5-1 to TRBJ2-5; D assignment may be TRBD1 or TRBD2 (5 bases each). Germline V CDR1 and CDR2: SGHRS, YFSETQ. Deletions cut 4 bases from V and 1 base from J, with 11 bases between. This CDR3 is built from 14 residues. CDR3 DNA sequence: TGCGCCAGCAGCCCGGGACGGACCCAAGAGACCCAGTACTTC. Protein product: CASSPGRTQETQYF.

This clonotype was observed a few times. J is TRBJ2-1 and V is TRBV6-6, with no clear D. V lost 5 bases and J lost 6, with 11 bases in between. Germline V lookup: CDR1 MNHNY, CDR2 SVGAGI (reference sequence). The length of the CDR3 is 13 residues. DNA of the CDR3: TGTGCCAGCAGTCCATCCGTCCCCAATGAGCAGTTCTTC. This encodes CASSPSVPNEQFF.

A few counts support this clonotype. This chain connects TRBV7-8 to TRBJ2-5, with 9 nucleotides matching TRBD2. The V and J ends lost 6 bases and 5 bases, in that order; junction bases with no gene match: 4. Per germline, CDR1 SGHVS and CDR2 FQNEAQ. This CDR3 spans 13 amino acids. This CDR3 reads CASSEREVETQYF. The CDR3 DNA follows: TGTGCCAGCAGTGAGCGGGAGGTGGAGACCCAGTACTTC.

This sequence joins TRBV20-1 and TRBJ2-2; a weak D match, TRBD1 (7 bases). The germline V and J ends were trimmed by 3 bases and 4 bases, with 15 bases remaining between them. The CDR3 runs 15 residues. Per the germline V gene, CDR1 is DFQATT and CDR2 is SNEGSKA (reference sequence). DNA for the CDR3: TGCAGTGCTAGCAACAGGGGAGGAGGCACCGGGGAGCTGTTTTTT. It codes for CSASNRGGGTGELFF.

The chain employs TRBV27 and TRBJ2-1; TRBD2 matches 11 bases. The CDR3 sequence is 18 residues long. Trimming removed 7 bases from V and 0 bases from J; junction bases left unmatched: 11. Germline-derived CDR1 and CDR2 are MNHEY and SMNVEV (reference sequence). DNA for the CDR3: TGTGCCAGCACCCCCGGGGGTAGCGGGAGGGGCTCCTACAATGAGCAGTTCTTC. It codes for CASTPGGSGRGSYNEQFF.